This T cell receptor beta chain was retrieved from a study of B cell selection in AIRE deficiency (dated by TCRdb to the late 2010s). For context, the study as a whole: Researchers compared the TCRbeta repertoires of sorted blood CD4+ conventional T cells and regulatory T cells from AIRE-deficient patients with the corresponding repertoires from healthy controls. The TCR-sequenced cohort comprised about 5 AIRE-deficient APECED patients and about 5 healthy control donors.

The investigation overall reported the following: Among about 3,700 shared Treg TCRbeta sequences, 25% to 40% were shared exclusively among healthy donors and around 9.3% exclusively among patients, which suggests that Treg selection is less efficient in the absence of AIRE. Shared Treg sequences had shorter CDR3s, reflecting a bias toward rearrangements with few non-templated nucleotide insertions. Roughly 30.6% of the Treg TCRbeta sequences shared among healthy donors turned up in patient Tconv cells, suggesting that Treg-biased clones are diverted into the Tconv compartment. In AIRE-deficient patients, Tconv and Treg cells had TCRBV gene usage, CDR3 length and TCR diversity comparable to those in healthy donors. Only TCRbeta chains were sequenced, and about 39% of shared healthy-donor Treg sequences were also present in healthy Tconv cells, possibly due to differing TCRalpha chains.

For sorting, conventional CD4 T cells were defined as CD4+CD127+ cells. The AIRE-deficient patients had APECED syndrome. Sorting of Tconv and Treg cells intended for TCRbeta sequencing was performed on a FACSAria flow cytometer. Sorted cells were collected into 5-ml round-bottom polystyrene tubes, and dry cell pellets were frozen at -80°C before sequencing. The immunoSEQ platform was used for TCRbeta chain sequencing. In the paper's pipeline: When conventional T cell repertoires were pooled, 90,000 to 110,000 distinct in-frame TCRbeta sequences were obtained from patients and 130,000 to 150,000 from healthy donors. Public Treg TCRbeta sequences were defined as those shared by two or more individuals and were then searched for in Tconv repertoires. To test for differences between groups, Mann-Whitney U tests with Bonferroni-Dunn correction were run in GraphPad Prism 7.03. TCRdb provides this immuneACCESS table in a form limited to in-frame rearrangements. Some clones are lacking; in checked studies, under half of them reflect an unresolved V gene, and why the rest are absent is not known. V, J and clone size were drawn from that table, and D and trimming were deduced from the DNA. This sample has around 20,000 clones in its table, and about 97% of those were observed once. The top ten clones comprise around 0.31% of the sample.

For CDR1 and CDR2, the germline V gene lists SGHRS and YFSETQ. V and J lose 4 bases and 3 bases, and a span of 13 bases separates them. Counted from cysteine to phenylalanine, this CDR3 has 15 amino acids. The entry retains the CDR3 DNA only, 45 bases that are in frame from base 1. For this clone: The specificity of this receptor is unknown. No much larger clonotype is one base removed from it; base qualities were not supplied.

The sequenced material came from conventional CD4+ T cells sorted from PBMCs. The sequence is built from TRBV5-1 and TRBJ2-2; a tentative D match to TRBD1 spans 6 bases. This sequence originates from a human donor with AIRE deficiency. The CDR3: CASSRRQAHTGELFF. The DNA sequence is TGCGCCAGCAGCCGCCGACAGGCGCACACCGGGGAGCTGTTTTTT.